A single sample gave rise to the 25 T cell receptor beta chains below, sequenced in a study of cytomegalovirus exposure and HLA in healthy donors. PCR employed 60 Vbeta and 13 Jbeta primers. Data came from immunoSEQ multiplex PCR; TCRdb stores just in-frame clones and leaves some out. There are nearly 110,000 clones in the sample; more than 75% occur only once, and under 8% lies in the top ten. Sequencing used PBMCs. These receptors originate from a woman aged 50 to 60 in good health and CMV-seropositive.

This clone has a single count. CDR3 in amino acids: CASSPNPRDYLYF. CDR3 nucleotides: TGTGCCAGCAGCCCTAACCCCCGGGACTACTTGTACTTC. This chain connects TRBV4-2 to TRBJ2-5; 7 bases line up with TRBD2. The junction had 12 bases not matched to a gene; V was cut back by 4 bases and J by 13 bases. The CDR3 is made up of 13 amino acids. Germline V gives CDR1 LGHNA, CDR2 YNFKEQ.

The rearrangement links TRBV5-1 to TRBJ1-3; TRBD1 is a possible D gene (6 bases). The CDR3 spans 15 residues. Between the trimmed V and J ends, which lost 3 bases and 2 bases, there was a span of 12 bases. In germline, CDR1 is SGHRS, CDR2 YFSETQ. The CDR3 coding sequence is TGCGCCAGCAGCTGGGGGCCGGGCACTGGAAACACCATATATTTT. Translated: CASSWGPGTGNTIYF. Looking up the rest from reference TRBV5-1 and TRBJ1-3 gives the full variable domain: KAGVTQTPRYLIKTRGQQVTLSCSPISGHRSVSWYQQTPGQGLQFLFEYFSETQRNKGNFPGRFSGRQFSNSRSEMNVSTLELGDSALYLCASSWGPGTGNTIYFGEGSWLTVV.

This clone came up once. This rearrangement joins TRBV7-9 to TRBJ1-5; 7 bases align to TRBD1. V shed 1 base, J shed 5 bases, and the junction held 2 bases outside the gene matches. Germline CDR1 is SEHNR and CDR2 is FQNEAQ (reference sequence). The CDR3 consists of 14 residues. The CDR3 DNA is TGTGCCAGCAGCTTAGAGACAGGGTATCAGCCCCAGCATTTT. Translated: CASSLETGYQPQHF.

Here the CDR3 DNA reads TGTGCCAGCAGCTTAATTGGTGACTTGAACACTGAAGCTTTCTTT. As protein: CASSLIGDLNTEAFF. The chain has TRBV7-9 and TRBJ1-1; D ambiguous. In germline, CDR1 is SEHNR, CDR2 FQNEAQ (reference sequence). The V gene lost 2 bases and the J gene lost 0 bases, with 10 bases spanning the gap. This CDR3 region has 15 residues. The whole variable domain, filled in from reference TRBV7-9 and TRBJ1-1, reads DTGVSQNPRHKITKRGQNVTFRCDPISEHNRLYWYRQTLGQGPEFLTYFQNEAQLEKSRLLSDRFSAERPKGSFSTLEIQRTEQGDSAMYLCASSLIGDLNTEAFFGQGTRLTVV.

As regards this clone: This sample includes further DNA sequences coding for the same CDR3. The rearrangement uses TRBV7-9 and TRBJ2-5; tentatively, D is TRBD2 (7 bases). Between the trimmed V and J ends, which lost 5 bases and 1 base, there was a span of 17 bases. The germline V gene encodes CDR1 SEHNR and CDR2 FQNEAQ (reference sequence). CDR3 length equals 16 residues. The DNA of the CDR3 is TGTGCCAGCAGCAGTGGGGGGGCCCCCTTCCAAGAGACCCAGTACTTC. Translation gives CASSSGGAPFQETQYF.

The V gene is TRBV28, the J gene TRBJ1-2, with D tentatively TRBD1 (6 bases). The CDR3 is 15 residues long. CDR1 is MDHEN and CDR2 is SYDVKM in the germline V gene. V gave up 5 bases and J gave up 5 bases, with 18 bases separating them. The CDR3 loop reads CASSTPGGMVYGYTF. CDR3 coding DNA: TGTGCCAGCAGTACTCCGGGGGGCATGGTTTATGGCTACACCTTC.

Written as DNA, the CDR3 is TGTGCTAGTGGTTTGGATGTGGGCCAACAGTTCTTC. It is translated as CASGLDVGQQFF. J is TRBJ2-1 and V is TRBV12-5; the D is unclear. This CDR3 has 12 amino acids. From germline, CDR1 is LGHNT and CDR2 FRNRAP. Trimming cost V 1 base and J 13 bases, with 11 bases left between them.

The chain couples TRBV18 to TRBJ2-1; D may be TRBD2 (6 bases). Germline CDR1 reads KGHSH; CDR2 reads LQKENI. Trimming took off 5 bases at V and 3 bases at J, with 14 bases between the two ends. The CDR3 is 15 amino acids. CDR3 sequence: CASSDLARSYNEQFF. The CDR3 nucleotides are TGTGCCAGCTCAGATCTAGCGCGCAGCTACAATGAGCAGTTCTTC.

The chain employs TRBV5-1 and TRBJ1-1; perhaps TRBD1 as D (6 bases). The CDR3 runs to 18 residues. The V end lost 0 bases, the J end lost 3 bases, and 21 bases lay between the germline ends. Germline values: CDR1 SGHRS, CDR2 YFSETQ. DNA for the CDR3: TGCGCCAGCAGCTTGGGCCTACAAATCGGGGGGCTGGACACTGAAGCTTTCTTT. It codes for CASSLGLQIGGLDTEAFF.

The rearrangement links TRBV6-1 to TRBJ2-1; D uncertain. Per germline, CDR1 MNHNS and CDR2 SASEGT. Between the trimmed V and J ends, which lost 7 bases and 2 bases, there was a span of 15 bases. This CDR3 contains 15 residues. The CDR3 loop is CASNAATATYNEQFF. The CDR3 region has the DNA TGTGCCAGCAATGCGGCGACGGCTACCTACAATGAGCAGTTCTTC.

This clone was picked up a small number of times. The J gene is TRBJ2-7, the V gene TRBV5-8; weak D call: TRBD1 (6 bases). Trimming took 2 bases from V and 3 from J, leaving 12 bases between them. This CDR3 contains 14 residues. The V gene's germline CDR1 is SGHTS and CDR2 YDEGEE. The CDR3 nucleotides read TGTGCCAGCAGCTTTGGAAACAGGGTCTACGAGCAGTACTTC. Its translation is CASSFGNRVYEQYF. Using reference TRBV5-8 and TRBJ2-7 for the parts outside the CDR3, the full variable domain is EAGVTQSPTHLIKTRGQQATLRCSPISGHTSVYWYQQALGLGLQFLLWYDEGEERNRGNFPPRFSGRQFPNYSSELNVNALELEDSALYLCASSFGNRVYEQYFGPGTRLTVT.

This clone was found a few times. V usage is TRBV10-3 and J usage is TRBJ1-1, with TRBD1 identical over 8 bases. Per germline, CDR1 ENHRY and CDR2 SYGVKD. V lost 6 bases and J lost 5; bases outside the gene matches: 8. CDR3 size: 14 residues. The CDR3 DNA follows: TGTGCCATCAGAGGAGGACAGGGAGGGACTGAAGCTTTCTTT. Protein sequence: CAIRGGQGGTEAFF.

This clone was found a few times. This CDR3 is CASSFGTGLNTEAFF. DNA of the CDR3: TGTGCCAGCAGCTTCGGTACAGGGTTAAACACTGAAGCTTTCTTT. The chain has TRBV7-9 and TRBJ1-1; maybe TRBD1 (6 bases). The length of the CDR3 is 15 residues. V lost 3 bases, J lost 2 bases, and 13 bases lay in between. Germline V gene sequence: CDR1 SEHNR, CDR2 FQNEAQ (reference sequence).

This sequence joins TRBV14 and TRBJ1-2; 7 bases match TRBD1. J lost 6 bases, V lost 0 bases, and 10 bases had no gene match. This CDR3 has 16 amino acids. The germline CDR1 and CDR2 sequences are SGHDN and FVKESK. The CDR3 sequence is CASSQDFEDRYDGYTF. CDR3 coding DNA: TGTGCCAGCAGCCAAGATTTTGAGGACAGGTACGATGGCTACACCTTC.

This chain links TRBV19 with TRBJ2-1, with 8 bases fitting TRBD1. V shed 5 bases, J shed 3 bases, and the junction held 9 bases outside the gene matches. The germline V gene encodes CDR1 LNHDA and CDR2 SQIVND (reference sequence). This CDR3 is 16 amino acids long. CDR3 amino acids: CASSPTTGVGYNEQFF. The CDR3 bases are TGTGCCAGTAGTCCCACGACAGGGGTAGGCTACAATGAGCAGTTCTTC.

The chain uses TRBV15 and TRBJ2-3; TRBD1 aligns across 9 bases. CDR1 is LNHNV, CDR2 YYDKDF, per germline (reference sequence). V trimming: 4 bases; J trimming: 4 bases; junction bases outside the gene matches: 12. This CDR3 region has 17 residues. This chain's CDR3 is CATSTDRGTFGSDTQYF. In DNA form, the CDR3 reads TGTGCCACCAGCACGGACAGGGGTACCTTCGGCTCAGATACGCAGTATTTT.

The V and J genes are TRBV5-1 and TRBJ2-1; D is possibly TRBD2 (6 bases). CDR1 SGHRS and CDR2 YFSETQ come from the germline V gene. Deletions cut 3 bases from V and 4 bases from J, with 17 bases between. This CDR3 has 16 residues. CDR3 in amino acids: CASSWMGLLIYNEQFF. In DNA form, the CDR3 reads TGCGCCAGCAGCTGGATGGGACTTTTGATATACAATGAGCAGTTCTTC.

This clone is a singleton in its sample. This chain joins TRBV6-1 and TRBJ2-7; 8 bases are shared with TRBD1. There are 15 residues in the CDR3. Per germline, CDR1 MNHNS and CDR2 SASEGT. The V and J ends lost 6 bases and 0 bases, in that order; junction bases with no gene match: 7. The CDR3 loop reads CASSLRTGSSYEQYF. CDR3 DNA sequence: TGTGCCAGCAGCCTTCGGACAGGGAGCTCCTACGAGCAGTACTTC.

The sample holds a few counts of this clone. The chain has TRBV5-1 and TRBJ1-4; D call uncertain. V was trimmed by 2 bases and J by 4 bases, leaving 12 bases between them. In germline, CDR1 is SGHRS, CDR2 YFSETQ. The CDR3 is made up of 15 amino acids. For the CDR3, the DNA is TGCGCCAGCAGCTTTGGGGAGACTCTTAATGAAAAACTGTTTTTT. This encodes CASSFGETLNEKLFF.

The chain joins TRBV7-9 to TRBJ1-2, with TRBD1 matching over 7 bases. The CDR3 length is 15 residues. Looked up from germline, CDR1 is SEHNR and CDR2 is FQNEAQ (reference sequence). With 5 bases clipped from V and 0 bases from J, the junction kept 6 bases outside the gene matches. The CDR3 DNA sequence: TGTGCCAGCAGCCCCCGGGACAGACCTAACTATGGCTACACCTTC. Protein: CASSPRDRPNYGYTF.

The rearrangement links TRBV5-1 to TRBJ2-5; D possibly corresponds to TRBD2 (7 bases). The V end was cut by 0 bases, the J end by 5 bases, with 11 bases between. The length of the CDR3 is 14 residues. Per the germline V gene, CDR1 is SGHRS and CDR2 is YFSETQ. The CDR3 nucleotides read TGCGCCAGCAGCTTGGGGACTAGGGGGGAGACCCAGTACTTC. Encoded protein: CASSLGTRGETQYF.

The chain combines TRBV5-4 with TRBJ1-3; D is undetermined. Germline V gene lookup returns CDR1 SGHNT and CDR2 YYREEE (reference sequence). Trimming left V 3 bases short and J 0 bases short, with 10 bases between. This CDR3 spans 15 amino acids. CDR3 DNA: TGTGCCAGCAGCTCGAGCGTAGGCTCTGGAAACACCATATATTTT. This encodes CASSSSVGSGNTIYF.

The chain uses TRBV5-1 and TRBJ2-5; 10 bases map to TRBD2. Germline CDR1 is SGHRS and CDR2 is YFSETQ. Trimming at V came to 3 bases and at J to 4 bases, leaving 3 bases not matched to a gene. This CDR3 is built from 14 residues. For the CDR3, the DNA is TGCGCCAGCAGCTCCTTAGCGGGGGGAGAGACCCAGTACTTC. Protein: CASSSLAGGETQYF.

This chain joins TRBV7-2 and TRBJ2-7; D perhaps matches TRBD1 (5 bases). Germline-derived CDR1 and CDR2 are SGHTA and FQGNSA. The CDR3 is 13 residues long. With 0 bases removed from V and 6 bases from J, the gap between germline ends came to 9 bases. The CDR3 DNA is TGTGCCAGCAGCTTAGCCACAGGCGGCGAGCAGTACTTC. Encoded protein: CASSLATGGEQYF.

The chain is built from TRBV6-5 and TRBJ2-1; possibly TRBD2 for D (6 bases). V lost 4 bases and J lost 5, with 18 bases in between. Per the germline V gene, CDR1 is MNHEY and CDR2 is SVGAGI. The CDR3 is made up of 16 amino acids. This chain's CDR3 is CASSSMLVAANNEQFF. The DNA of the CDR3 is TGTGCCAGCAGTTCCATGTTGGTAGCGGCTAACAATGAGCAGTTCTTC.